A selection of T cell receptor beta chains follows, all from one sample in a study of cytomegalovirus exposure and HLA in healthy donors. Method: immunoSEQ multiplex PCR; TCRdb's copy keeps in-frame clones and lacks some. The data contain over 150,000 clones, about 69% of them singletons. The specimen sequenced was PBMCs. All receptors come from a male donor in good health and CMV-seronegative. Both conserved end residues are part of each CDR3. The order of the fields is V gene, CDR3 protein.

>TRBV6-1
CASSSPRDNQEAFF
>TRBV10-2
CASSRSSYNEQFF
>TRBV2
CASRGLSGLNTEAFF
>TRBV5-6
CASSLISDNEQFF
>TRBV30
CAWSVQGEREAFF
>TRBV19
CASSPSRDRPSTDTQYF
>TRBV6-5
CASSYSRKNEQFF
>TRBV6-1
CASSEETGKGETQYF
>TRBV11-2
CASSLGGGPPETQYF
>TRBV4-1
CASSQEAGNSNQPQHF